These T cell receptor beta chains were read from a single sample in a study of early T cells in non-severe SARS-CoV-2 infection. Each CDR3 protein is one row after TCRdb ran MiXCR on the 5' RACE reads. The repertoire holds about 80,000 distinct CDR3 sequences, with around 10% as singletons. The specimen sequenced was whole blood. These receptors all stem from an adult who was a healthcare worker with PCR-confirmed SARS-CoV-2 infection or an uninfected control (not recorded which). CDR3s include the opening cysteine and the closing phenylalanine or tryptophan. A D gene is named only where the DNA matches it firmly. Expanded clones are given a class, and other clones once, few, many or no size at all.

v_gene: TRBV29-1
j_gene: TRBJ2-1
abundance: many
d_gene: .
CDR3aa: CSVEGAGRNEQFF
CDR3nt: TGCAGCGTTGAGGGGGCAGGTCGGAATGAGCAGTTCTTC

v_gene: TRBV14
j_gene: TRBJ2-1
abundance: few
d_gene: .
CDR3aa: CASSQGAVDNEQFF
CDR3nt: TGTGCCAGCAGCCAGGGGGCTGTTGACAATGAGCAGTTCTTC

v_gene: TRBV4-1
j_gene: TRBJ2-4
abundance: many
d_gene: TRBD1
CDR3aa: CASSPDRGHNIQYF
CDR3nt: TGCGCCAGCAGCCCTGACAGGGGGCACAACATTCAGTACTTC

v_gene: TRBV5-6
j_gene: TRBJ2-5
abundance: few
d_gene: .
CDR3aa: CASSLAQGVQYF
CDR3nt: TGTGCCAGCAGCTTGGCGCAAGGAGTCCAGTACTTC

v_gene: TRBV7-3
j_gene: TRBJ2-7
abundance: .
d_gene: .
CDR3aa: CASSSGPGEQYF
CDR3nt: TGTGCCAGCAGCTCTGGGCCGGGTGAGCAGTACTTC

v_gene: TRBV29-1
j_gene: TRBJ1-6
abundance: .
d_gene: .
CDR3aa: CSVQQGIDSPLHF
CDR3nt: TGCAGCGTCCAACAGGGCATAGATTCACCCCTCCACTTT

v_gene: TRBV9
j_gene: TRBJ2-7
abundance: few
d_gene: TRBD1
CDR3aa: CASSVQGTGVPYEQYF
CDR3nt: TGTGCCAGCAGCGTTCAAGGGACAGGAGTTCCCTACGAGCAGTACTTC

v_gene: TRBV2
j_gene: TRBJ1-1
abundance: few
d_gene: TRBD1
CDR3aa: CASMGDSWYTEAFF
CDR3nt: TGTGCCAGCATGGGGGACAGCTGGTACACTGAAGCTTTCTTT

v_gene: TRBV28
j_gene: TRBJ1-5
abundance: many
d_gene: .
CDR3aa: CASSGSNQPQHF
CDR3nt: TGTGCCAGCAGCGGAAGCAATCAGCCCCAGCATTTT

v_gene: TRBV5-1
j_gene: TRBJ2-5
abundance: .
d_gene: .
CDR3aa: CASSLMDSQETQYF
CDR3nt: TGCGCCAGCAGCTTGATGGACAGCCAAGAGACCCAGTACTTC

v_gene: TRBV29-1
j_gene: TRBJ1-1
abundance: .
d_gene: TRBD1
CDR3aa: CSGQTGYTEAFF
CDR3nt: TGCAGCGGTCAGACAGGGTACACTGAAGCTTTCTTT

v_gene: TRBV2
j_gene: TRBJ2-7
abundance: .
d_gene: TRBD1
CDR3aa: CASLERQTGASSYEQYF
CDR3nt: TGTGCCAGCCTCGAACGACAGACAGGGGCGAGCTCCTACGAGCAGTACTTC

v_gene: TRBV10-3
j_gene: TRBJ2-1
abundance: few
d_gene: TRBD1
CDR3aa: CAISEGDRDNEQFF
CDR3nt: TGTGCCATCAGTGAGGGGGACAGAGACAATGAGCAGTTCTTC

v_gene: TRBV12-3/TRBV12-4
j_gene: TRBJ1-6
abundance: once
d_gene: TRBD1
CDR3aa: CASRRDSSPPLHF
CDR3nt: TGTGCCAGCAGACGGGACAGTTCACCACCCCTCCACTTT

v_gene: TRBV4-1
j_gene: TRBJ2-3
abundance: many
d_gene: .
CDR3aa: CASSQGDIPSTDTQYF
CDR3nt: TGCGCCAGCAGCCAAGGGGACATACCTAGCACAGATACGCAGTATTTT

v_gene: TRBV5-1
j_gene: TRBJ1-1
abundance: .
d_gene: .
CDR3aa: CASSLSFGVMNTEAFF
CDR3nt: TGCGCCAGCAGCCTATCCTTTGGAGTCATGAACACTGAAGCTTTCTTT

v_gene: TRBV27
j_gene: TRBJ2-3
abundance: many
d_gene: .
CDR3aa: CASSYLSGKSTDTQYF
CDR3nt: TGTGCCAGCAGTTACCTTAGCGGAAAAAGCACAGATACGCAGTATTTT

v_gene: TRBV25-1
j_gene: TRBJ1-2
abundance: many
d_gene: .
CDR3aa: CASSPEGGTRTFNGYTF
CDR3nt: TGTGCCAGCAGTCCTGAGGGGGGGACTAGGACCTTCAATGGCTACACCTTC

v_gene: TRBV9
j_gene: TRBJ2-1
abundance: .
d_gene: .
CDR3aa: CASSVAGLRSYNEQFF
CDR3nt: TGTGCCAGCAGCGTAGCAGGGCTAAGATCCTACAATGAGCAGTTCTTC

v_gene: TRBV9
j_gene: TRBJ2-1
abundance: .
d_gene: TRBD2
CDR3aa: CASSVHDGGRNGEQFF
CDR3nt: TGTGCCAGCAGCGTTCATGATGGCGGGAGAAACGGTGAGCAGTTCTTC

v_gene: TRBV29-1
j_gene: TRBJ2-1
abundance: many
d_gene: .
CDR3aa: CSVDPGSVQFF
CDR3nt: TGCAGCGTTGATCCGGGTAGTGTGCAGTTCTTC

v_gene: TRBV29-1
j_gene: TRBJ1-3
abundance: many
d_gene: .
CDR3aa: CSVEWGSGNTIYF
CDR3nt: TGCAGCGTTGAATGGGGCTCTGGAAACACCATATATTTT

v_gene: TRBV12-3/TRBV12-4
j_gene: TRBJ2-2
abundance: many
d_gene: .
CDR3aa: CASSLGQSNTGELFF
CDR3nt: TGTGCCAGCAGTCTCGGACAGTCGAACACCGGGGAGCTGTTTTTT

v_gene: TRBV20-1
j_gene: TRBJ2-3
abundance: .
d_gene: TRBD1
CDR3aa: CSARDWRTGGSDTQYF
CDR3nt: TGCAGTGCTAGAGATTGGCGGACAGGCGGATCAGATACGCAGTATTTT

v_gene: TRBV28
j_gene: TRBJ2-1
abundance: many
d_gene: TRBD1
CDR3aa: CAGQGQGAHNEQFF
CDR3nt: TGTGCGGGCCAGGGACAGGGGGCCCACAATGAGCAGTTCTTC

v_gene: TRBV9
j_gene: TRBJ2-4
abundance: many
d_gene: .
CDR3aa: CASSAATDSAKNIQYF
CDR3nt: TGTGCCAGCAGCGCCGCGACAGATTCGGCCAAAAACATTCAGTACTTC

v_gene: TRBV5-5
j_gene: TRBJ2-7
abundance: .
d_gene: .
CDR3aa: CASSNHLAGTRDSYEQYF
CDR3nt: TGTGCCAGCAGCAACCACCTTGCCGGGACAAGGGATTCCTACGAGCAGTACTTC

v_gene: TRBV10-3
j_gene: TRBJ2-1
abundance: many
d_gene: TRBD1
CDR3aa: CAISESRTGGNEQFF
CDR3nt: TGTGCCATCAGTGAGTCGAGGACAGGGGGCAATGAGCAGTTCTTC

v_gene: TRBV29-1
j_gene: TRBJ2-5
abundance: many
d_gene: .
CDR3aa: CSVEDPGETQYF
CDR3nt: TGCAGCGTTGAAGATCCCGGAGAGACCCAGTACTTC

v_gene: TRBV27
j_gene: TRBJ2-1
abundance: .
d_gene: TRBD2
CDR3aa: CASRSGSRYNEQFF
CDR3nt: TGTGCCAGCAGGAGCGGGAGCCGGTACAATGAGCAGTTCTTC

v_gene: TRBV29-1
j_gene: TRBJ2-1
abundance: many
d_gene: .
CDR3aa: CSAAGGFYNEQFF
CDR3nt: TGCAGCGCCGCAGGGGGGTTTTACAATGAGCAGTTCTTC

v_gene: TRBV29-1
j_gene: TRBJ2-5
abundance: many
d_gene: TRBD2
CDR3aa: CSVTSGSRETQYF
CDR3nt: TGCAGCGTGACTAGCGGGAGTAGGGAGACCCAGTACTTC

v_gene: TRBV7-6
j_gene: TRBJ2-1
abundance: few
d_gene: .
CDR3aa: CASSLELGGLSYNEQFF
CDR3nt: TGTGCCAGCAGCCTAGAGCTGGGGGGGCTTTCCTACAATGAGCAGTTCTTC

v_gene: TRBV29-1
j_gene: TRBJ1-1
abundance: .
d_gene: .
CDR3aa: CGGLNTEAFF
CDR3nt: TGCGGCGGACTTAACACTGAAGCTTTCTTT

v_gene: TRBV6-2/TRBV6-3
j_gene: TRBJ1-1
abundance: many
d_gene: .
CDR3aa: CASSRAVNTEAFF
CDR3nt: TGTGCCAGCAGTCGGGCGGTGAACACTGAAGCTTTCTTT

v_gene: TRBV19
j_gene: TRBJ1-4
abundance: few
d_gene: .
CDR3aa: CASTPWAGRREKLFF
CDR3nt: TGTGCCAGTACCCCTTGGGCAGGCCGTCGTGAAAAACTGTTTTTT

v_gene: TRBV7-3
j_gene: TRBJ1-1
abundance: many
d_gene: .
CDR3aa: CASSSRDWNTEAFF
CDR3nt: TGTGCCAGCAGCTCCCGGGACTGGAACACTGAAGCTTTCTTT

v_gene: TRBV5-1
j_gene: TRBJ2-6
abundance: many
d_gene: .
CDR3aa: CASSSHFVSSGANVLTF
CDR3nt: TGCGCCAGCAGCTCCCACTTCGTAAGCTCTGGGGCCAACGTCCTGACTTTC

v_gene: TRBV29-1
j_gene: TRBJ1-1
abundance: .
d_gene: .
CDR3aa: CSVLTGSTEAFF
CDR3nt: TGCAGCGTTTTGACTGGCAGCACTGAAGCTTTCTTT

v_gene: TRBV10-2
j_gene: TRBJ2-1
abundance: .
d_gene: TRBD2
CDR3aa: CASSESSGRADEQFF
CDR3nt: TGCGCCAGCAGTGAGTCTAGCGGGAGGGCCGATGAGCAGTTCTTC

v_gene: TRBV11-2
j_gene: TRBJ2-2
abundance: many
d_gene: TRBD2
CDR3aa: CASTPGGNTGELFF
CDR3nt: TGTGCCAGCACCCCGGGGGGTAACACCGGGGAGCTGTTTTTT

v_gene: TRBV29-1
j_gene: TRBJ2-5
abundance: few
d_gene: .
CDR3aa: CSVGPSETQYF
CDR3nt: TGCAGCGTTGGCCCATCAGAGACCCAGTACTTC

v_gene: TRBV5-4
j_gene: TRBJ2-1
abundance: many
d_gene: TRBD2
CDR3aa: CASSPEGLGRSYNEQFF
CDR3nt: TGTGCCAGCAGCCCTGAGGGACTAGGGAGGTCCTACAATGAGCAGTTCTTC

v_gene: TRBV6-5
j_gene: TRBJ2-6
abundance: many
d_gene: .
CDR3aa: CASSGSGANVLTF
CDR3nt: TGTGCCAGCAGTGGCTCTGGGGCCAACGTCCTGACTTTC

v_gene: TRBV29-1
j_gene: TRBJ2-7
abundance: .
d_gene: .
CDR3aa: CSVVGTHEQYF
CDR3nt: TGCAGCGTTGTGGGGACCCACGAGCAGTACTTC

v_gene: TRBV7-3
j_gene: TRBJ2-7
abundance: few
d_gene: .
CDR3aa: CASSSLPSYEQYF
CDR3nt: TGTGCCAGCAGCTCTCTCCCCTCCTACGAGCAGTACTTC

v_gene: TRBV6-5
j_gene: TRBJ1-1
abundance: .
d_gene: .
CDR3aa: CASSTDVNTEAFF
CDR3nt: TGTGCCAGCAGCACGGATGTTAACACTGAAGCTTTCTTT